Shown below are 23 T cell receptor beta chains from a single sample sequenced in a study of cytomegalovirus exposure and HLA in healthy donors. The PCR used 60 Vbeta and 13 Jbeta primers. Clones were sequenced by immunoSEQ multiplex PCR, and TCRdb holds only the in-frame ones, with some missing. The profile covers roughly 200,000 clones, with less than 85% appearing a single time and roughly 5% taken by the ten largest. Sequencing was done on a sample of PBMCs. The receptor source for this set is a man in his forties in good health and CMV-seronegative.

The chain couples TRBV4-3 to TRBJ1-4; D remains unclear. V shed 0 bases and J shed 7 bases, with 12 bases lying between them. The CDR3 length is 15 residues. In germline, CDR1 is LGHNA, CDR2 YSLEER. This CDR3 reads CASSQDPGVIEKLFF. The CDR3 nucleotides are TGCGCCAGCAGCCAAGATCCCGGGGTCATTGAAAAACTGTTTTTT.

The chain links TRBV28 to TRBJ1-5; 7 bases line up with TRBD1. CDR3 length: 16 amino acids. Per the germline V gene, CDR1 is MDHEN and CDR2 is SYDVKM. V shed 6 bases, J shed 0 bases, and the junction held 8 bases outside the gene matches. CDR3: CASRRGGWGSNQPQHF. CDR3 DNA: TGTGCCAGCAGACGAGGGGGCTGGGGTAGCAATCAGCCCCAGCATTTT.

The genes are TRBV7-3 and TRBJ1-2; weak D call: TRBD1 (6 bases). CDR1 SGHTA and CDR2 FQGTGA come from the germline V gene. CDR3 length equals 15 residues. Deletions cut 5 bases from V and 3 bases from J, with 16 bases between. DNA for the CDR3: TGTGCCAGCAGCGGCTACAGGGTAGGGGACTATGGCTACACCTTC. Its protein product is CASSGYRVGDYGYTF.

The gene calls are TRBV7-6 and TRBJ2-3; TRBD1 matches at 8 bases. CDR3 size: 17 residues. Germline V lookup: CDR1 SGHVS, CDR2 FNYEAQ. The junction had 8 bases not matched to a gene; V was cut back by 0 bases and J by 3 bases. Written as DNA, the CDR3 is TGTGCCAGCAGCTTAGCGCGTGGCAGGGGGCGAACAGATACGCAGTATTTT. Its translation is CASSLARGRGRTDTQYF.

This chain connects TRBV27 to TRBJ1-2, with no clear D. The ends were cut back, 6 bases at V and 0 bases at J, with 11 bases in the middle. This CDR3 contains 14 residues. Per germline, CDR1 MNHEY and CDR2 SMNVEV (reference sequence). This CDR3 reads CASRVGGANYGYTF. As DNA, the CDR3 is TGTGCCAGCAGAGTAGGCGGAGCTAACTATGGCTACACCTTC.

The V gene is TRBV15, the J gene TRBJ2-5, with 10 bases fitting TRBD1. The end of the DNA fits TRBJ2-7 better, so the J call may be wrong. The CDR3 runs 16 residues. Germline loops: CDR1 LNHNV, CDR2 YYDKDF (reference sequence). In nucleotides, the CDR3 is TGTGCCACCAGCAGAGGAAGAGACAGGGGGCTCTACGAGCAGTACTTC. Translating it yields CATSRGRDRGLYEQYF.

The genes are TRBV19 and TRBJ2-6; TRBD2 agrees at 9 bases. CDR3 length: 17 amino acids. The germline CDR1 and CDR2 sequences are LNHDA and SQIVND (reference sequence). With 8 bases clipped from V and 0 bases from J, the junction kept 8 bases outside the gene matches. CDR3 sequence reads: CASHRAGGFSGANVLTF. CDR3 nucleotides: TGTGCCAGTCACAGAGCGGGAGGCTTCTCTGGGGCCAACGTCCTGACTTTC. Supplemented by reference TRBV19 and TRBJ2-6, the full variable domain reads DGGITQSPKYLFRKEGQNVTLSCEQNLNHDAMYWYRQDPGQGLRLIYYSQIVNDFQKGDIAEGYSVSREKKESFPLTVTSAQKNPTAFYLCASHRAGGFSGANVLTFGAGSRLTVL.

This clone came up a few times. The V gene is TRBV5-6, the J gene TRBJ1-6; D gene unclear. Germline V gene sequence: CDR1 SGHDT, CDR2 YYEEEE. V shed 1 base and J shed 5 bases, with 13 bases lying between them. The CDR3 spans 16 residues. The CDR3 DNA sequence: TGTGCCAGCAGCTTGTTAGGTGTCAGGCATAATTCACCCCTCCACTTT. Translated, it gives CASSLLGVRHNSPLHF.

A few counts support this clone. Other DNA sequences in the sample encode the same CDR3. CDR3: CASSQRETQYF. CDR3 in DNA: TGTGCCAGCTCGCAGAGGGAGACCCAGTACTTC. The chain joins TRBV18 to TRBJ2-5; D gene uncertain. This CDR3 comprises 11 residues. Germline V CDR1 and CDR2: KGHSH, LQKENI. V lost 6 bases, J lost 5 bases, and 7 bases lay in between. The full variable domain, with the rest looked up from reference TRBV18 and TRBJ2-5, is NAGVMQNPRHLVRRRGQEARLRCSPMKGHSHVYWYRQLPEEGLKFMVYLQKENIIDESGMPKERFSAEFPKEGPSILRIQQVVRGDSAAYFCASSQRETQYFGPGTRLLVL.

This clone was detected a few times. For the CDR3, the DNA is TGTGCCAGCAGCCTGACTAGCGTTGAGCAGTACTTC. Its protein product is CASSLTSVEQYF. The chain carries TRBV7-2 and TRBJ2-7; 8 nucleotides align to TRBD2. CDR3 length: 12 amino acids. Per the germline V gene, CDR1 is SGHTA and CDR2 is FQGNSA. After removal of 5 bases from V and 7 bases from J, the junction contained 4 bases not matched to a gene.

This rearrangement joins TRBV6-1 to TRBJ2-7; TRBD2 is a possible D gene (6 bases). Deletions cut 6 bases from V and 9 bases from J, with 15 bases between. The CDR3 consists of 12 residues. Germline V CDR1 and CDR2: MNHNS, SASEGT. CDR3 in amino acids: CASSPGLGGQYF. The CDR3, as DNA: TGTGCCAGCAGCCCCGGGTTGGGGGGGCAGTACTTC.

This rearrangement joins TRBV6-1 to TRBJ1-5; no clear D. CDR3 length equals 20 residues. Germline CDR1 reads MNHNS; CDR2 reads SASEGT. The V end lost 2 bases, the J end lost 1 base, and 24 bases lay between the germline ends. Here the CDR3 reads CASSEPGAHSRRGSNQPQHF. Here the CDR3 DNA reads TGTGCCAGCAGTGAACCCGGCGCCCACAGTAGGAGAGGGAGCAATCAGCCCCAGCATTTT.

The gene calls are TRBV29-1 and TRBJ2-5; no firm D call. Per the germline V gene, CDR1 is SQVTM and CDR2 is ANQGSEA. Trimming left V 7 bases short and J 5 bases short, with 11 bases between. This CDR3 is built from 11 residues. CDR3 sequence reads: CSADIMETQYF. The CDR3 DNA is TGCAGCGCCGACATAATGGAGACCCAGTACTTC. Together with reference TRBV29-1 and TRBJ2-5, the CDR3 gives the full variable domain: SAVISQKPSRDICQRGTSLTIQCQVDSQVTMMFWYRQQPGQSLTLIATANQGSEATYESGFVIDKFPISRPNLTFSTLTVSNMSPEDSSIYLCSADIMETQYFGPGTRLLVL.

The V gene is TRBV5-1, the J gene TRBJ2-5; 8 nucleotides align to TRBD1. This CDR3 has 14 amino acids. The V gene's germline CDR1 is SGHRS and CDR2 YFSETQ. V dropped 7 bases and J dropped 4; count of bases not matched to a gene: 9. CDR3 amino acids: CASHHRGAGETQYF. Written as DNA, the CDR3 is TGCGCCAGCCATCACAGGGGGGCCGGAGAGACCCAGTACTTC.

The chain couples TRBV5-4 to TRBJ1-6, with D maybe TRBD1 (6 bases). V lost 2 bases to trimming and J lost 9 bases, with 12 bases between them. This CDR3 has 14 residues. The V gene's germline CDR1 is SGHNT and CDR2 YYREEE (reference sequence). CDR3: CASSLQGRVSPLHF. The CDR3 bases are TGTGCCAGCAGCTTACAGGGACGGGTTTCACCCCTCCACTTT.

This clone was counted between two and nine times. The gene calls are TRBV27 and TRBJ2-5; 13 nucleotides match TRBD2. Germline assignment: CDR1 MNHEY and CDR2 SMNVEV (reference sequence). The CDR3 has 16 amino acids. Unmatched junction bases numbered 8, after V lost 5 bases and J lost 5 bases. The CDR3 region is CASSPRLAGGAETQYF. The CDR3 bases are TGTGCCAGCAGTCCTCGACTAGCGGGGGGCGCGGAGACCCAGTACTTC.

The rearrangement uses TRBV13 and TRBJ2-1; D gene ambiguous. V was pared by 5 bases and J by 4 bases, with 24 bases between. Germline values: CDR1 PRHDT, CDR2 FYEKMQ (reference sequence). The CDR3 contains 18 residues. The CDR3 protein is CASSPSVELSPLYNEQFF. CDR3 bases: TGTGCCAGCAGCCCCTCGGTGGAGCTCTCCCCCCTTTACAATGAGCAGTTCTTC.

This clone was picked up one time. This sequence joins TRBV10-3 and TRBJ1-5; possibly TRBD1 for D (5 bases). The CDR3 spans 13 residues. The germline gives CDR1 ENHRY, CDR2 SYGVKD. V was pared by 4 bases and J by 5 bases, with 9 bases between. Here the CDR3 DNA reads TGTGCCATCAGTGGGAGGGGCGATCAGCCCCAGCATTTT. Amino acids: CAISGRGDQPQHF.

The V call is TRBV7-2, the J call TRBJ2-2; TRBD2 aligns across 13 bases. The trim removed 5 bases at V and 5 bases at J, leaving 8 bases unmatched. The V gene's germline CDR1 is SGHTA and CDR2 FQGNSA. The CDR3 totals 17 residues. Here the CDR3 DNA reads TGTGCCAGCAGCCAACGGGGGACTAGCGGGACTACCGGGGAGCTGTTTTTT. As protein: CASSQRGTSGTTGELFF.

Here the CDR3 reads CASSVGDRAGNTIYF. The DNA for the CDR3 is TGTGCCAGCAGCGTAGGAGACAGGGCAGGAAACACCATATATTTT. The V call is TRBV9, the J call TRBJ1-3, with 7 bases identical to TRBD1. This CDR3 region has 15 residues. Trimming cost V 0 bases and J 4 bases; bases outside gene matches: 4. The V gene's germline CDR1 is SGDLS and CDR2 YYNGEE.

The chain has TRBV6-1 and TRBJ1-5, with 7 bases lining up with TRBD1. Germline loops: CDR1 MNHNS, CDR2 SASEGT. The CDR3 has 14 amino acids. Trimming removed 5 bases from V and 7 bases from J; junction bases left unmatched: 8. The CDR3 DNA follows: TGTGCCAGCAGTCGAGACAGGGCAGGGCAGCCCCAGCATTTT. It codes for CASSRDRAGQPQHF.

This clone was recorded once. The genes are TRBV7-3 and TRBJ2-5, with 9 nucleotides matching TRBD2. From germline, CDR1 is SGHTA and CDR2 FQGTGA. The CDR3 is made up of 14 amino acids. With V trimmed by 5 bases and J by 5 bases, 6 bases remained unmatched. The CDR3 DNA is TGTGCCAGCAGCCCCCTAGCGGGAAGCGAGACCCAGTACTTC. This encodes CASSPLAGSETQYF.

This clone showed up just a few times. The chain links TRBV5-1 to TRBJ2-3; D possibly corresponds to TRBD2 (5 bases). The CDR3 runs to 16 residues. Between the trimmed V and J ends, which lost 0 bases and 4 bases, there was a span of 15 bases. Germline CDR1 SGHRS, CDR2 YFSETQ. The DNA for the CDR3 is TGCGCCAGCAGCTTGGGGTCGGCTAGCATACCAGATACGCAGTATTTT. Translation gives CASSLGSASIPDTQYF.